This TCR beta chain was recorded in a study of T cell repertoires in cytomegalovirus infection. Looking at the study overall: From public TCR beta signatures came an indication of both CMV infection and matching HLA type.

The study, taken as a whole, reports: The ex vivo response showed dominance by HLA-C-restricted CMV-specific TCR beta clonotypes. Summed frequency of shared TCR beta families picked out CMV carriers who also had the relevant HLA.

TCRdb re-called the reads through MiXCR, storing one row per CDR3 protein. In the table there are hundreds of thousands of distinct CDR3 sequences, roughly 17% of which are singletons. CDR1 is SNHLY and CDR2 is FYNNEI in the germline V gene. The CDR3 has 15 residues. V gave up 2 bases and J gave up 3 bases, with 14 bases separating them. This clonotype was seen more than once but under ten times. The antigen is not known. The gene calls are TRBV2 and TRBJ2-7; TRBD1 is a possible D gene (6 bases). The TCR was taken from a human donor in good health (CMV status not recorded). Some clones in this sample may be carry-over from other donors' samples. Sequencing used PBMCs. CDR3 residues: CASSESGAGLYEQYF. CDR3 nucleotide sequence: TGTGCCAGCAGTGAATCAGGGGCTGGGCTCTACGAGCAGTACTTC.